Ten or more counts support the clone carrying this T cell receptor (beta chain). Its antigen is currently unknown. This sample was included in a study of T-cell reconstitution after alpha-beta-depleted transplantation in children. Study findings and constraints: Among T cells one year after transplant, newly produced cells accounted for most counts and diversity. Surviving recipient T cells and thymic progenitors produced the high day-60 TCRbeta diversity seen in some patients. Reportedly, roughly two months post-transplant, alpha-beta T cells arose from several hundred expanded graft clones.

The authors prepared the TCRbeta library with unique molecular identifiers. TCRdb ran MiXCR on the PCR reads and lists one entry per CDR3 protein. The sample shows 700,000 or so distinct CDR3 sequences, roughly 13% of them seen only once. This material consisted of PBMCs, taken before TCRalphabeta/CD19-depleted stem cell transplant. This clonotype was sampled from a girl aged 2-10 years with congenital amegakaryocytic thrombocytopenia, due to receive a stem cell transplant.

CDR3 sequence: CAWSWKLFGEQFF. In DNA form, the CDR3 reads TGTGCCTGGAGCTGGAAGTTATTTGGTGAGCAGTTCTTC. The chain couples TRBV30 to TRBJ2-1; D uncertain. The CDR3 contains 13 residues. Germline V gene data show CDR1 as GTSNPN and CDR2 as SVGIG (reference sequence). Trimming pared 3 bases from V and 9 bases from J, leaving 15 bases between. The variable domain in full, completed from reference TRBV30 and TRBJ2-1, reads SQTIHQWPATLVQPVGSPLSLECTVEGTSNPNLYWYRQAAGRGLQLLFYSVGIGQISSEVPQNLSASRPQDRQFILSSKKLLLSDSGFYLCAWSWKLFGEQFFGPGTRLTVL.